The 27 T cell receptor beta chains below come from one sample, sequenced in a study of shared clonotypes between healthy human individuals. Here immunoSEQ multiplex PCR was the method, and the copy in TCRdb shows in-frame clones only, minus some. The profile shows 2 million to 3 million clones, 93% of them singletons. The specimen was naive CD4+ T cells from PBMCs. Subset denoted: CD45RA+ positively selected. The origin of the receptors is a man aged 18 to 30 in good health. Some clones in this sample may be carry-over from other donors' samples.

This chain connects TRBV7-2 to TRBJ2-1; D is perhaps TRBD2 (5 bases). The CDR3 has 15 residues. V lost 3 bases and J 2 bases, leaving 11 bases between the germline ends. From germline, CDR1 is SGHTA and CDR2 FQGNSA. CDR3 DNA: TGTGCCAGCAGCTTTAGCGCGAGTACCTACAATGAGCAGTTCTTC. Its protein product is CASSFSASTYNEQFF. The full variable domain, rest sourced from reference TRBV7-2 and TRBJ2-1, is GAGVSQSPSNKVTEKGKDVELRCDPISGHTALYWYRQSLGQGLEFLIYFQGNSAPDKSGLPSDRFSAERTGGSVSTLTIQRTQQEDSAVYLCASSFSASTYNEQFFGPGTRLTVL.

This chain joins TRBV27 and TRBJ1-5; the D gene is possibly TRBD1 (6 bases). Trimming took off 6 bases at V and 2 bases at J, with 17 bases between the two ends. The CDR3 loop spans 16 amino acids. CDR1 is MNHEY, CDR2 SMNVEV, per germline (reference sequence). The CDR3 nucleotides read TGTGCCAGCAGCACTACATACAGGGTAGGCAATCAGCCCCAGCATTTT. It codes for CASSTTYRVGNQPQHF.

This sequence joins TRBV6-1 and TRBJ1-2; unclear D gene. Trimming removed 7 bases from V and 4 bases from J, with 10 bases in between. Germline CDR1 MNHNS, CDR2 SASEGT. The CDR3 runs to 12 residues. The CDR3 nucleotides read TGTGCCAGCACGTATAGGGCCTATGGCTACACCTTC. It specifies CASTYRAYGYTF.

The CDR3 here is CASSSLPAGQTADEQFF. The CDR3, as DNA: TGCGCCAGCAGCTCCCTTCCCGCGGGACAGACCGCCGATGAGCAGTTCTTC. The chain employs TRBV5-1 and TRBJ2-1, with D perhaps TRBD1 (7 bases). V lost 3 bases, J lost 8 bases, and 24 bases lay in between. This CDR3 contains 17 residues. The germline gives CDR1 SGHRS, CDR2 YFSETQ.

The CDR3 region is CASSATTVTGELFF. DNA for the CDR3: TGTGCCAGCAGTGCAACGACAGTCACCGGGGAGCTGTTTTTT. The chain combines TRBV2 with TRBJ2-2; TRBD1 is a possible D gene (5 bases). The CDR3 runs to 14 residues. Trimming left V 4 bases short and J 4 bases short, with 10 bases between. CDR1 SNHLY and CDR2 FYNNEI come from the germline V gene. The full variable domain, in which reference TRBV2 and TRBJ2-2 provide the parts outside the CDR3, is EPEVTQTPSHQVTQMGQEVILRCVPISNHLYFYWYRQILGQKVEFLVSFYNNEISEKSEIFDDQFSVERPDGSNFTLKIRSTKLEDSAMYFCASSATTVTGELFFGEGSRLTVL.

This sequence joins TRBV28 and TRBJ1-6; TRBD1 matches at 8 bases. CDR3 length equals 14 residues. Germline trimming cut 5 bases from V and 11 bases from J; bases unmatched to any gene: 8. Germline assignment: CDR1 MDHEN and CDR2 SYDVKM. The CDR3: CASSETGAAPPLHF. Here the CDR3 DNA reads TGTGCCAGCAGTGAGACAGGGGCGGCTCCACCCCTCCACTTT.

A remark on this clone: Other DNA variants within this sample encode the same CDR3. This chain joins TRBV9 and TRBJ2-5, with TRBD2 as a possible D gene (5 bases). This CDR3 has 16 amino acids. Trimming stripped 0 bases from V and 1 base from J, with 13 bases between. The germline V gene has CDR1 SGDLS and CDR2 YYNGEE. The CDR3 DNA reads TGTGCCAGCAGCGTAGGAGGGCTAGCCCCCCAAGAGACCCAGTACTTC. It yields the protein CASSVGGLAPQETQYF.

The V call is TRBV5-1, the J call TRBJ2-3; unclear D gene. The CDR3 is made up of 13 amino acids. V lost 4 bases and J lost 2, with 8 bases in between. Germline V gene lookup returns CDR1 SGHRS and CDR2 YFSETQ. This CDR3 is CASSQTYTDTQYF. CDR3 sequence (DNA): TGCGCCAGCAGCCAAACATACACAGATACGCAGTATTTT. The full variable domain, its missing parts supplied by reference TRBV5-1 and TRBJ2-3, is KAGVTQTPRYLIKTRGQQVTLSCSPISGHRSVSWYQQTPGQGLQFLFEYFSETQRNKGNFPGRFSGRQFSNSRSEMNVSTLELGDSALYLCASSQTYTDTQYFGPGTRLTVL.

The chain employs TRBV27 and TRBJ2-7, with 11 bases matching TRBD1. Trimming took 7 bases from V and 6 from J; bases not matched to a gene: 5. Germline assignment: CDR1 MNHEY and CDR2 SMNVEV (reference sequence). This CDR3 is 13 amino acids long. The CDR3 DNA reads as TGTGCCAGCAATTGGACAGGGGGCTGCGAGCAGTACTTC. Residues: CASNWTGGCEQYF.

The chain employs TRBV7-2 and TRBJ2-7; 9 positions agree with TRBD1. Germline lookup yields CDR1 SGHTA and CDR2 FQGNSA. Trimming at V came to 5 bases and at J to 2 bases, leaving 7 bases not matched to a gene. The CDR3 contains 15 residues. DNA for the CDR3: TGTGCCAGCAGCGTAAGGGGACAGGGCACCTACGAGCAGTACTTC. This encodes CASSVRGQGTYEQYF.

The CDR3 DNA is TGTGCCAGTAGCTCCCGGGACAGAGGTCAGCAGTACTTC. This translates into CASSSRDRGQQYF. The chain recombines TRBV19 with TRBJ2-7, with 7 nucleotides matching TRBD1. CDR3 length: 13 amino acids. Germline CDR1 and CDR2: LNHDA and SQIVND (reference sequence). V dropped 6 bases and J dropped 8; count of bases not matched to a gene: 10.

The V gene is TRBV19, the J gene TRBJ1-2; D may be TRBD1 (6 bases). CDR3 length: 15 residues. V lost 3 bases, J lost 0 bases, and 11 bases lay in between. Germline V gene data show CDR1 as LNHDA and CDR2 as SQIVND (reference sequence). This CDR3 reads CASSMDSLANYGYTF. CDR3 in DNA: TGTGCCAGTAGTATGGACAGCCTAGCTAACTATGGCTACACCTTC.

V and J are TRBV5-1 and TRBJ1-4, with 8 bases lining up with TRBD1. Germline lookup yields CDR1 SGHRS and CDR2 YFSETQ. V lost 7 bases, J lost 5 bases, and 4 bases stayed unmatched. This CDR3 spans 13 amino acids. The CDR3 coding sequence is TGCGCCAGCCGGGACAGGCCGAATGAAAAACTGTTTTTT. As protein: CASRDRPNEKLFF.

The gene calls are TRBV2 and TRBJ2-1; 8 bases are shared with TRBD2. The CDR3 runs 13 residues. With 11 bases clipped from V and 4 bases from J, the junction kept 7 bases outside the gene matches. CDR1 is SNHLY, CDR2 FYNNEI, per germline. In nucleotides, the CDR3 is TGTGCCGGAAGCGGGGGAGCTTACAATGAGCAGTTCTTC. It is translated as CAGSGGAYNEQFF.

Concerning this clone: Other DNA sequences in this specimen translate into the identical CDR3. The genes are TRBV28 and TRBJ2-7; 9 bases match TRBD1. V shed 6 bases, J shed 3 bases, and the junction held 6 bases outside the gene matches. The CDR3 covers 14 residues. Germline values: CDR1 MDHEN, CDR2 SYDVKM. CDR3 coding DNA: TGTGCCAGCAGCCTACTGGGACAGGGCTACGAGCAGTACTTC. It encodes CASSLLGQGYEQYF.

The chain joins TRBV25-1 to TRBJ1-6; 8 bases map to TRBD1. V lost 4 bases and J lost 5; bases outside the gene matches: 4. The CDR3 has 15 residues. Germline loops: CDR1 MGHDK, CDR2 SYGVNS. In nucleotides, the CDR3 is TGTGCCAGCAGTGCTCGACAGGGGCATAATTCACCCCTCCACTTT. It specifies CASSARQGHNSPLHF.

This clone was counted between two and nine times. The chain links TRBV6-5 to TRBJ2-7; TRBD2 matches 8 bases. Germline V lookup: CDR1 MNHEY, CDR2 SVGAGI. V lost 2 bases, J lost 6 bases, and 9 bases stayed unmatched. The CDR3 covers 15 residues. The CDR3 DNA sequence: TGTGCCAGCAGTTACGTGGGACTAGGGGCCCCCGAGCAGTACTTC. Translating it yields CASSYVGLGAPEQYF.

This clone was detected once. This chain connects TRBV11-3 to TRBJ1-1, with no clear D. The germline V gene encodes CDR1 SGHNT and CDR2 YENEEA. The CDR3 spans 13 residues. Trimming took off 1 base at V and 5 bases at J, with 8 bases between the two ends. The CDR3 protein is CASSLVLGTEAFF. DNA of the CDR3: TGTGCCAGCAGCTTAGTTCTGGGTACTGAAGCTTTCTTT.

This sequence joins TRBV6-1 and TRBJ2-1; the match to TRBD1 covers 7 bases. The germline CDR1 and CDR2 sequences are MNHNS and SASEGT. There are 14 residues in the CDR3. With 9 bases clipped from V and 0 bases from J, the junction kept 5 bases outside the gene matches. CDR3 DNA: TGTGCCAGTCAACAGGGGATCTCCTACAATGAGCAGTTCTTC. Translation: CASQQGISYNEQFF.

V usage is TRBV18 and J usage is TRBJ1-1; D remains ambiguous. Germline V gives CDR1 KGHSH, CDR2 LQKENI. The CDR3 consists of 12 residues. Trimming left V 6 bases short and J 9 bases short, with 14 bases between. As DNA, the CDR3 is TGTGCCAGCTCCCCGGAGCTTGCGAAAGCTTTCTTT. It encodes CASSPELAKAFF.

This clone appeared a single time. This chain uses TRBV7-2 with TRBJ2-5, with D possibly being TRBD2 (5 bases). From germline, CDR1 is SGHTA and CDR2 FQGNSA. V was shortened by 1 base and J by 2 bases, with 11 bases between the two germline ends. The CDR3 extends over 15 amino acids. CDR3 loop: CASSLEDRDQETQYF. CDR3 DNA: TGTGCCAGCAGCTTAGAAGACCGGGATCAAGAGACCCAGTACTTC.

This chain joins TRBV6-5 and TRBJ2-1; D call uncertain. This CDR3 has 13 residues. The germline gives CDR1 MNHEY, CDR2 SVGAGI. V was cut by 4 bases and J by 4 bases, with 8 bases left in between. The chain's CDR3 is CASSLDPYNEQFF. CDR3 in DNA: TGTGCCAGCAGTTTAGACCCGTACAATGAGCAGTTCTTC.

For the CDR3, the DNA is TGTGCCAGCAGTGACTTCGGCGGGGTTAATGAAAAACTGTTTTTT. This encodes CASSDFGGVNEKLFF. This chain connects TRBV6-5 to TRBJ1-4; unclear D gene. The V gene lost 5 bases and the J gene lost 4 bases, with 14 bases spanning the gap. The CDR3 has 15 residues. Germline-derived CDR1 and CDR2 are MNHEY and SVGAGI.

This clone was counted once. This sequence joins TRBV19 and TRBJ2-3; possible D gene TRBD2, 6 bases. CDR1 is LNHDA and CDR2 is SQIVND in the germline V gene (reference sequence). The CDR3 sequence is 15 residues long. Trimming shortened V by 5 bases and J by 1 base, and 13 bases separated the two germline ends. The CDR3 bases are TGTGCCAGTAGTGCAAGCGGCGGGGGCACAGATACGCAGTATTTT. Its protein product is CASSASGGGTDTQYF. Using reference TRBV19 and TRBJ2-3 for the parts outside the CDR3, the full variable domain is DGGITQSPKYLFRKEGQNVTLSCEQNLNHDAMYWYRQDPGQGLRLIYYSQIVNDFQKGDIAEGYSVSREKKESFPLTVTSAQKNPTAFYLCASSASGGGTDTQYFGPGTRLTVL.

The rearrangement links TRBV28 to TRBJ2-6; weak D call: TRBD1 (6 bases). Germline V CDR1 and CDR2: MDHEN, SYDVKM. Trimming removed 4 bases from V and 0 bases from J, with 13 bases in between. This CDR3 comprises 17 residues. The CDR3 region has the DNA TGTGCCAGCAGTTCGGGACAAAGCAACTCTGGGGCCAACGTCCTGACTTTC. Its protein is CASSSGQSNSGANVLTF. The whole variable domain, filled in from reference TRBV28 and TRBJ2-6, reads DVKVTQSSRYLVKRTGEKVFLECVQDMDHENMFWYRQDPGLGLRLIYFSYDVKMKEKGDIPEGYSVSREKKERFSLILESASTNQTSMYLCASSSGQSNSGANVLTFGAGSRLTVL.

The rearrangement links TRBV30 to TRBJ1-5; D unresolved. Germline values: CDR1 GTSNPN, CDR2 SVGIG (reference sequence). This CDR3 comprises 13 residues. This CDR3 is CAVAENSNQPQHF. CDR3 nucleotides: TGTGCTGTAGCCGAGAATAGCAATCAGCCCCAGCATTTT.

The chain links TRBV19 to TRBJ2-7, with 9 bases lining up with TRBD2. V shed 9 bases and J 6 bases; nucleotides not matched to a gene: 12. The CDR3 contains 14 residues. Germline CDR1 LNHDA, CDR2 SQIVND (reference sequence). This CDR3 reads CASRMGGRAGEQYF. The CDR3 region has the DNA TGTGCCAGCCGTATGGGCGGGAGGGCCGGCGAGCAGTACTTC.